This TCR beta chain was recorded in a study of OX40 agonist ivuxolimab in advanced cancers. Study results and caveats: With doses of 0.1 to 3.0 mg/kg, CD4+ and CD8+ blood T cells had undergone clonal expansion by week 6.

From germline, CDR1 is SGHRS and CDR2 YFSETQ. The V and J ends lost 1 base and 8 bases respectively, with 9 bases between them. The CDR3 runs to 13 residues. Some clones are missing from TCRdb's copy, which holds only in-frame ones; the method was immunoSEQ multiplex PCR. The table has tens of thousands of clones, 75% to 90% seen once; the top ten hold roughly 0.94%. In the case of this clone: Antigen unknown.

The J gene is TRBJ1-4, the V gene TRBV5-1; D possibly corresponds to TRBD1 (5 bases). The clonotype was recovered from an adult with an advanced solid tumor such as melanoma, head and neck, liver or kidney cancer. Sequencing used CD4+ or CD8+ T cells sorted from blood, obtained in a trial of the OX40 agonist ivuxolimab. CDR3 in DNA: TGCGCCAGCAGCTTGCAGGGTAGGGAAAAACTGTTTTTT. Translated, it gives CASSLQGREKLFF.